What follows are 4 T cell receptor beta chains derived from one specimen sequenced in a study of blood T cell repertoires in COVID-19. Data came from immunoSEQ multiplex PCR; TCRdb stores just in-frame clones and leaves some out. Of some 320,000 clones in the sample, about 88% are singletons; the top ten hold approximately 2.5%. What was sequenced was PBMCs or T cells enriched from blood (not recorded which). The receptors come from a man in his sixties who had recovered from COVID-19.

Here the CDR3 DNA reads TGTGCCAGCAGCCCCCAGGGGGGTGTAATGGAGACCCAGTACTTC. It translates to CASSPQGGVMETQYF. The chain is built from TRBV5-4 and TRBJ2-5, with TRBD1 as a possible D gene (7 bases). The CDR3 has 15 residues. V shed 4 bases and J shed 5 bases, with 18 bases lying between them. The germline V gene has CDR1 SGHNT and CDR2 YYREEE (reference sequence).

The V gene is TRBV19, the J gene TRBJ1-1; 9 positions agree with TRBD1. The germline gives CDR1 LNHDA, CDR2 SQIVND (reference sequence). The CDR3 runs 16 residues. V dropped 11 bases and J dropped 6; count of bases not matched to a gene: 19. CDR3 DNA sequence: TGTGCCTGCACCGGGACAGGGTTTTATGGACGTTCTGAAGCTTTCTTT. This codes for CACTGTGFYGRSEAFF.

The chain carries TRBV30 and TRBJ1-2; tentative D call: TRBD1 (6 bases). Germline V gene data show CDR1 as GTSNPN and CDR2 as SVGIG (reference sequence). The CDR3 spans 12 residues. Trimming removed 0 bases from V and 7 bases from J, with 9 bases in between. The CDR3 DNA sequence: TGTGCCTGGAGTGTAGGGACAACTGGCTACACCTTC. It is translated as CAWSVGTTGYTF.

The V call is TRBV30, the J call TRBJ1-1; 11 bases are a match to TRBD1. This CDR3 has 14 residues. Unmatched junction bases numbered 3, after V lost 0 bases and J lost 6 bases. CDR1 and CDR2 (germline): GTSNPN, SVGIG (reference sequence). The CDR3 bases are TGTGCCTGGAGTGTACTGGGACAGGGGGCTGAAGCTTTCTTT. Residues: CAWSVLGQGAEAFF.